At least ten counts were recorded for the clone carrying this T cell receptor beta chain. The data originate from a study of low-dose radiotherapy and immunotherapy resistance in tumors. This sample's time point: before trial treatment. Gene-specific TRAV and TRBV primers were used for first-strand cDNA, covering alpha and beta chains. Amplification, which lasted roughly 22 PCR cycles, used a constant-region primer and V-primer adapter to amplify TCRs. TCRdb analysed the reads with MiXCR anew, one entry per CDR3 protein. Of 70,000 to 90,000 distinct CDR3 sequences in the sample, roughly a sixth were seen once. Between the trimmed V and J ends, which lost 5 bases and 4 bases, there was a span of 11 bases. CDR3 length: 12 residues. Germline assignment: CDR1 GTSNPN and CDR2 SVGIG (reference sequence).

The chain joins TRBV30 to TRBJ1-2, with D maybe TRBD1 (6 bases). The material sequenced was PBMCs, taken before treatment. The TCR comes from a male donor with prostate cancer. CDR3 sequence (DNA): TGTGCCTGGGGGGGACACAGCTATGGCTACACCTTC. Translating it yields CAWGGHSYGYTF.